This is a list of T cell receptor beta chains from one sample in a study of regulatory T cells in long-lasting Graves disease. Each CDR3 protein gets one entry after TCRdb re-called the multiplex PCR reads with MiXCR. This sample has roughly 440,000 distinct CDR3 sequences; roughly 17% occur once, and the top ten carry 20% to 25%. The sample was also linked to a second study, of T cells in Graves' hyperthyroidism and ophthalmopathy.

Specimen: peripheral blood mononuclear cells (PBMCs), collected at new diagnosis, from a patient treated with antithyroid drugs. These receptors all come from a woman between 18 and 29 years old with Graves disease. The conserved cysteine and the conserved F or W are not part of the CDR3 here. Each record gives: V gene, J gene, CDR3 protein.

>TRBV12-3/TRBV12-4|TRBJ1-5
ASSLGAWKPQH
>TRBV7-2|TRBJ2-7
ASSKQGPYEQY
>TRBV2|TRBJ2-1
ASSEGPGLAQDEQF
>TRBV27|TRBJ1-1
ASSSRQSLNTEAF
>TRBV7-9|TRBJ2-7
ASSLPQGGPYEQY
>TRBV24-1|TRBJ2-4
ATSDWGPKNIQY
>TRBV18|TRBJ2-7
ASSPPFSYEQY
>TRBV28|TRBJ2-1
ASSYPGLAHNEQF
>TRBV27|TRBJ2-1
ASTPTARTGSYNEQF
>TRBV28|TRBJ2-1
ASSPLGQGGWDEQF
>TRBV6-1|TRBJ2-1
ASSPVGGDEQF
>TRBV12-3/TRBV12-4|TRBJ2-1
ASRAGTPVEQF
>TRBV10-3|TRBJ2-3
AITGQGGTDTQY
>TRBV9|TRBJ2-1
ASSVEVANEQF
>TRBV6-2/TRBV6-3|TRBJ1-1
ASSYSLGNWANTEAF
>TRBV4-3|TRBJ2-3
ASSQEGQGSDTQY
>TRBV20-1|TRBJ2-3
SARDQGREADTQY
>TRBV2|TRBJ2-7
ASNYRDTSYEQY
>TRBV11-2|TRBJ2-2
ASRRLAGTGELF
>TRBV28|TRBJ2-7
ASSQRGEQY
>TRBV28|TRBJ1-2
ASSLSSQTSNYGYT
>TRBV6-5|TRBJ2-3
ASSYSTSTDTQY
>TRBV16|TRBJ1-1
ASSPWTGGGTTEAF
>TRBV27|TRBJ2-7
ASSVYRGYEQY
>TRBV2|TRBJ2-3
ASRGLGVADTQY
>TRBV12-3/TRBV12-4|TRBJ1-4
ASRYRDSNEKLF
>TRBV27|TRBJ1-5
ASRGQGDWGNQPQH
>TRBV6-1|TRBJ2-3
AAGADTQY
>TRBV28|TRBJ1-6
ASSLGGTVTPLH